A selection of T cell receptor beta chains follows, all from one sample in a study of immune aging and cytomegalovirus after organ transplant. Their cognate antigens are unknown. TCRdb analysed the single-cell sequencing reads with MiXCR anew, one entry per CDR3 protein. The table includes around 21,000 distinct CDR3 sequences, about a third detected once. The sample consisted of CMV peptide-activated CD4+ and CD8+ T cells sorted from blood, taken at five time points, pooled. The receptors were gathered from a female donor who had a heart transplant and CMV viremia. Both conserved end residues are part of each CDR3. D genes are given only for firm matches. Some rows mark clone size as missing; the rest say once, few, many or name a class of expanded clone.

J gene | D gene | clone size | CDR3 length | V gene | CDR3 protein | CDR3 DNA
TRBJ2-3 | TRBD2 | - | 16 | TRBV6-6 | CASSNGPAGDTDTQYF | TGTGCCAGCAGTAATGGACCAGCGGGAGACACAGATACGCAGTATTTT
TRBJ1-2 | - | - | 12 | TRBV2 | CASSEGVRSYTF | TGTGCCAGCAGTGAAGGGGTTAGGAGCTACACCTTC
TRBJ2-4 | - | few | 12 | TRBV18 | CASSPPGNIQYF | TGTGCCAGCTCCCCCCCCGGAAACATTCAGTACTTC
TRBJ1-1 | - | - | 15 | TRBV4-1 | CASSQVPGENTEAFF | TGCGCCAGCAGCCAAGTGCCAGGGGAGAACACTGAAGCTTTCTTT
TRBJ2-3 | - | few | 14 | TRBV20-1 | CSASSSPPGDTQYF | TGCAGTGCTAGTTCCAGCCCCCCTGGAGATACGCAGTATTTT
TRBJ2-1 | - | - | 11 | TRBV10-3 | CATRQHNEQFF | TGTGCCACCAGACAGCACAATGAGCAGTTCTTC
TRBJ2-7 | - | - | 15 | TRBV7-2 | CASSISGVGRYEQYF | TGTGCCAGCAGTATCTCCGGGGTTGGGCGCTACGAGCAGTACTTC
TRBJ1-5 | - | many | 14 | TRBV19 | CASSRSADSQPQHF | TGTGCCAGTAGCCGCAGTGCGGATAGTCAGCCCCAGCATTTT
TRBJ2-1 | - | - | 14 | TRBV11-2 | CASSLSQGYNEQFF | TGTGCCAGCAGCTTATCACAGGGCTACAATGAGCAGTTCTTC
TRBJ1-4 | - | many | 13 | TRBV24-1 | CATRWRMGEKLFF | TGTGCCACCAGGTGGAGGATGGGGGAAAAACTGTTTTTT
TRBJ2-1 | TRBD1 | once | 15 | TRBV28 | CASSLRDRGFNEQFF | TGTGCCAGCAGCCTGAGGGACAGGGGGTTCAATGAGCAGTTCTTC
TRBJ1-4 | - | many | 16 | TRBV5-1 | CASSLTGEPTNEKLFF | TGCGCCAGCAGCTTGACAGGCGAGCCAACTAATGAAAAACTGTTTTTT
TRBJ1-1 | - | - | 13 | TRBV2 | CASTDEGNTKAFF | TGTGCCAGCACAGACGAAGGGAACACTAAGGCTTTCTTT
TRBJ2-7 | - | once | 14 | TRBV28 | CASSVAGLAYEQYF | TGTGCCAGCAGCGTGGCGGGTTTGGCCTACGAGCAGTACTTC
TRBJ2-5 | - | - | 10 | TRBV20-1 | CSAAKETQYF | TGCAGTGCCGCAAAAGAGACCCAGTACTTC
TRBJ2-5 | - | - | 17 | TRBV3-1 | CASSLKGQEGLQGTQYF | TGCGCCAGCAGCCTTAAGGGGCAAGAGGGTTTGCAAGGGACCCAGTACTTC
TRBJ2-5 | - | medium-sized | 12 | TRBV6-6 | CASSREEETQYF | TGTGCCAGCAGCAGGGAAGAAGAGACCCAGTACTTC